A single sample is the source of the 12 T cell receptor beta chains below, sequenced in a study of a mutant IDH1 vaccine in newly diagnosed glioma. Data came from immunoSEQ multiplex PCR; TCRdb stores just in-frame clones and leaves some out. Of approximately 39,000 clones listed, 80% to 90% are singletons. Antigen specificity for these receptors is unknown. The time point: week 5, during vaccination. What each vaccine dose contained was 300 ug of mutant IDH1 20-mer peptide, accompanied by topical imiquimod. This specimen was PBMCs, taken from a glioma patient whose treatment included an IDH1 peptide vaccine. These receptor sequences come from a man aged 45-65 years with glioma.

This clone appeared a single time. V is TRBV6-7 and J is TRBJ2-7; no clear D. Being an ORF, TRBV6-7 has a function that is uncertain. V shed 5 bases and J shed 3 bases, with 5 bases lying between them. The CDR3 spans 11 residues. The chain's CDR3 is CASSRRYEQYF. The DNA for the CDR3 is TGTGCCAGCAGTAGACGCTACGAGCAGTACTTC.

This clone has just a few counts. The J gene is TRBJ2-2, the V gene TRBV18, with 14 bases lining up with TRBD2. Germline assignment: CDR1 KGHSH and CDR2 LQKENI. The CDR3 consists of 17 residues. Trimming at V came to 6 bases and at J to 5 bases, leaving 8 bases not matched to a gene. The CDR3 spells CASSFGTSGSGTGELFF. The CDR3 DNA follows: TGTGCCAGCTCGTTCGGGACTAGCGGGAGTGGAACCGGGGAGCTGTTTTTT. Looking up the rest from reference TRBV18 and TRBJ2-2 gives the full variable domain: NAGVMQNPRHLVRRRGQEARLRCSPMKGHSHVYWYRQLPEEGLKFMVYLQKENIIDESGMPKERFSAEFPKEGPSILRIQQVVRGDSAAYFCASSFGTSGSGTGELFFGEGSRLTVL.

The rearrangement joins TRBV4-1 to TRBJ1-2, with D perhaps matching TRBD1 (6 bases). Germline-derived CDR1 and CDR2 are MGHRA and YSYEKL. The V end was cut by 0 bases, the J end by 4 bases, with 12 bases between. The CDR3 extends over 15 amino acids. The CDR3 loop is CASSQDPRQVYGYTF. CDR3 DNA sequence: TGCGCCAGCAGCCAAGATCCTAGACAGGTCTATGGCTACACCTTC.

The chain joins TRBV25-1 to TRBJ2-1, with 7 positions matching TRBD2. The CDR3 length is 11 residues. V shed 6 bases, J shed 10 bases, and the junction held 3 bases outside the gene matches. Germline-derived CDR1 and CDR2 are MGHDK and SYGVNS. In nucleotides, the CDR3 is TGTGCCAGCAGAGAGGGACTAGAGCAGTTCTTC. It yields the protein CASREGLEQFF.

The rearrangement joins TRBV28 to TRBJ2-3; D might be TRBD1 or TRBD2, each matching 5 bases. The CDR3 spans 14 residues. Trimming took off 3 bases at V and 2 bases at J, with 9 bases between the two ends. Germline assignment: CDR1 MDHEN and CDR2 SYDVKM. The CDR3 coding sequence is TGTGCCAGCAGTTTGACAGACTACACAGATACGCAGTATTTT. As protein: CASSLTDYTDTQYF.

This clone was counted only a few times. The chain's CDR3 is CASSQVSSGRGEQFF. CDR3 nucleotides: TGCGCCAGCAGCCAAGTGTCTAGCGGGAGAGGTGAGCAGTTCTTC. The chain recombines TRBV4-1 with TRBJ2-1; TRBD2 aligns across 10 bases. V gave up 1 base and J gave up 9 bases; unmatched junction bases: 6. The CDR3 runs to 15 residues. In germline, CDR1 is MGHRA, CDR2 YSYEKL.

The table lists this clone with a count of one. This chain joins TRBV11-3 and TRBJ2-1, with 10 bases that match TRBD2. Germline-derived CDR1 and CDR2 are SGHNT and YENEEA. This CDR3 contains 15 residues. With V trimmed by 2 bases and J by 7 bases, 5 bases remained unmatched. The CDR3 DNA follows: TGTGCCAGCAGCTTAACTAGCGGGATAGGGAATGAGCAGTTCTTC. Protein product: CASSLTSGIGNEQFF.

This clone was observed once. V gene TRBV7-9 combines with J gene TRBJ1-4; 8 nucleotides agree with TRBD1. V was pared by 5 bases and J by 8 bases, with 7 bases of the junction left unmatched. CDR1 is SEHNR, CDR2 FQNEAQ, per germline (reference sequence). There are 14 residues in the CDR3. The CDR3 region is CASSPTGAGEKLFF. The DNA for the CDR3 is TGTGCCAGCAGCCCGACAGGGGCAGGGGAAAAACTGTTTTTT.

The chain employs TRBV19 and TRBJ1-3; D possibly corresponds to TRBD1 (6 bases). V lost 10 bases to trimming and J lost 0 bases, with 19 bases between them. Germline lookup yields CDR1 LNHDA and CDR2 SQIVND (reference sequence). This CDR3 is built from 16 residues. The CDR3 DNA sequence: TGTGCCACCCGGAGAGAGGGGACAATCTCTGGAAACACCATATATTTT. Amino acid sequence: CATRREGTISGNTIYF.

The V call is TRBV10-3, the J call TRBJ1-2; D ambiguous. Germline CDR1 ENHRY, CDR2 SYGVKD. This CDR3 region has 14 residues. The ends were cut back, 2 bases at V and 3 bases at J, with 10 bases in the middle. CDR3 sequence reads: CAISEGKAYYGYTF. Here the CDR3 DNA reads TGTGCCATCAGTGAGGGGAAGGCTTACTATGGCTACACCTTC.

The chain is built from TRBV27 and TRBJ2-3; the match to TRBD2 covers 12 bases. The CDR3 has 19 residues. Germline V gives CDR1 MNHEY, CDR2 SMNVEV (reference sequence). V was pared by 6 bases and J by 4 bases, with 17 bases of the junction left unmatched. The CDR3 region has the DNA TGTGCCAGCAGGATACTAGCGGGAGGCCACGTATCGAGCGCAGATACGCAGTATTTT. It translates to CASRILAGGHVSSADTQYF.

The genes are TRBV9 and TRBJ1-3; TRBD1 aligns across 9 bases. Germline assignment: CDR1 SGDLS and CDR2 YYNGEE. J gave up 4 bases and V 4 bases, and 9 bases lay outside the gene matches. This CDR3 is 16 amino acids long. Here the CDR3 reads CASSPDRGALGNTIYF. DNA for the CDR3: TGTGCCAGCAGCCCTGACAGGGGGGCGTTGGGAAACACCATATATTTT.